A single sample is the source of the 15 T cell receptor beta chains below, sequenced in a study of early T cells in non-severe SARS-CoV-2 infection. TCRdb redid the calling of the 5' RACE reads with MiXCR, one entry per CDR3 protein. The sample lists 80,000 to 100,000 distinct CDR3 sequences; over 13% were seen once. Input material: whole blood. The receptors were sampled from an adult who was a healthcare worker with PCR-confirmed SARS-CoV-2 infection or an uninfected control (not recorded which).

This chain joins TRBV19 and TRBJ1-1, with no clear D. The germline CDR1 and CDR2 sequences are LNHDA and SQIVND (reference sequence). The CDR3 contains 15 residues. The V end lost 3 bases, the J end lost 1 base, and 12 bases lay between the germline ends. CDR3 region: CASSIGLRGNTEAFF. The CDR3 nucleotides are TGTGCCAGTAGTATTGGGCTACGCGGGAACACTGAAGCTTTCTTT.

The CDR3 sequence is CASSDGSGNTIYF. For the CDR3, the DNA is TGTGCCAGCAGTGACGGGAGTGGAAACACCATATATTTT. The chain has TRBV2 and TRBJ1-3; no reliable D call. The germline V and J ends were trimmed by 3 bases and 3 bases, with 6 bases remaining between them. Per germline, CDR1 SNHLY and CDR2 FYNNEI. This CDR3 has 13 amino acids.

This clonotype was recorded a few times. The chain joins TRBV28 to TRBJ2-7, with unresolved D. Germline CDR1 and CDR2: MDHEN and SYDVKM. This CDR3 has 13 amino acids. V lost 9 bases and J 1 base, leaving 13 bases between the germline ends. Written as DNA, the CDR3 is TGTGCCAGTAGACCTACTTCATCCTACGAGCAGTACTTC. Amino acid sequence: CASRPTSSYEQYF.

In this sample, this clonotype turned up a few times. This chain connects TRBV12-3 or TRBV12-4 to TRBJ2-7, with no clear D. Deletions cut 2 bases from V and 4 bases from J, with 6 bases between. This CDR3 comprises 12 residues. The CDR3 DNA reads TGTGCCAGCAGTTTAACACTTTACGAGCAGTACTTC. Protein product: CASSLTLYEQYF.

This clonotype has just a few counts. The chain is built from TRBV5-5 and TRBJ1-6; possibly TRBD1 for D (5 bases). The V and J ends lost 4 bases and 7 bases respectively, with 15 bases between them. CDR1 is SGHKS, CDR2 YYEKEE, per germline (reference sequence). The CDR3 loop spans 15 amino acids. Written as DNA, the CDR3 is TGTGCCAGCAGCCTGATATGGGGGGAAAATTCACCCCTCCACTTT. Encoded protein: CASSLIWGENSPLHF.

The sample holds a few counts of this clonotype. CDR3 protein: CASSHNRASYTEAFF. The DNA for the CDR3 is TGTGCCAGCAGTCATAACAGGGCTTCGTATACTGAAGCTTTCTTT. The rearrangement joins TRBV27 to TRBJ1-1; a possible D gene is TRBD1 (6 bases). Trimming shortened V by 5 bases and J by 5 bases, and 18 bases separated the two germline ends. CDR1 is MNHEY, CDR2 SMNVEV, per germline (reference sequence). This CDR3 is 15 amino acids long.

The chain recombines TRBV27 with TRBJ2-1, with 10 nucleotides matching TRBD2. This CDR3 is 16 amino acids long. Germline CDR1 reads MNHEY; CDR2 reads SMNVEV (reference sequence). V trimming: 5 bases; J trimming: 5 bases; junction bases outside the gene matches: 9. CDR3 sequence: CASSLDSSGSHNEQFF. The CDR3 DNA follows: TGTGCCAGCAGTCTCGACTCTAGCGGGAGTCACAATGAGCAGTTCTTC.

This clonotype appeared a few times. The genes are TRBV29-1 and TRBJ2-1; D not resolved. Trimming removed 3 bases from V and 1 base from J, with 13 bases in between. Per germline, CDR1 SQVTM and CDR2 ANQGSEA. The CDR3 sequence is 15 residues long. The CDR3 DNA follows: TGCAGCGTTGACGGCGGCGCTCCGTCCTACAATGAGCAGTTCTTC. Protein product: CSVDGGAPSYNEQFF.

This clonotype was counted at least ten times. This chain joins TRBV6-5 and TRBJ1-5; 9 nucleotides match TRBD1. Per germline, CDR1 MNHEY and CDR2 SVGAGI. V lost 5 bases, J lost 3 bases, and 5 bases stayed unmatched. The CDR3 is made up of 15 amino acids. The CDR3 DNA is TGTGCCAGCAGTCCGGACAGGGGCGACAATCAGCCCCAGCATTTT. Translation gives CASSPDRGDNQPQHF.

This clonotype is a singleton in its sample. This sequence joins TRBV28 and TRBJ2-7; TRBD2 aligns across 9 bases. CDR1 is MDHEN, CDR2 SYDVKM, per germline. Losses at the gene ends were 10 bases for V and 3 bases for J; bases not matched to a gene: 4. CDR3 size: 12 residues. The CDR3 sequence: CATSTSGYEQYF. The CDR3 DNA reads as TGTGCCACCTCGACTAGCGGCTACGAGCAGTACTTC.

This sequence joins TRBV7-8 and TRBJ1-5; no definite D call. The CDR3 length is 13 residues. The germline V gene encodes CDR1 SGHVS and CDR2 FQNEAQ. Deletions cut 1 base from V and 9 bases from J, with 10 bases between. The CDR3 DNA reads TGTGCCAGCAGCTTAGGAGCCCTGATGCCCCAGCATTTT. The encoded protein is CASSLGALMPQHF.

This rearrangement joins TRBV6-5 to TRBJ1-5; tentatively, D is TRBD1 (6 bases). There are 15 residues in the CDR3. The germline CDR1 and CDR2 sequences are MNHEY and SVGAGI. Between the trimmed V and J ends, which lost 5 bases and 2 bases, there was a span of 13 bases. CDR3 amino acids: CASSPGGNGNQPQHF. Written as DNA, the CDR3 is TGTGCCAGCAGTCCCGGGGGCAACGGCAATCAGCCCCAGCATTTT.

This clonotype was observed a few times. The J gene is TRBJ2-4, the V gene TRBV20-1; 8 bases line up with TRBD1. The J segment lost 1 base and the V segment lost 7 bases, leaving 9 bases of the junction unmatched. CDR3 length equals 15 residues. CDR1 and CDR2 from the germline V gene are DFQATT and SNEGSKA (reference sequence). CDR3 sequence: CSVDRGSAAKNIQYF. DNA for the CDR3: TGCAGTGTTGACAGGGGTTCAGCCGCCAAAAACATTCAGTACTTC.

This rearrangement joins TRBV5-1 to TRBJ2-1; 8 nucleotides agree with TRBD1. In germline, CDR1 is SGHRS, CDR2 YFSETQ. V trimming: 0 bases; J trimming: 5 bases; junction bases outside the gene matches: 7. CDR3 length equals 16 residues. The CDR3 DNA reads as TGCGCCAGCAGCTTGGGTGAGGACAGGGTGAACAATGAGCAGTTCTTC. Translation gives CASSLGEDRVNNEQFF. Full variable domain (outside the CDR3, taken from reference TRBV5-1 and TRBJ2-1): KAGVTQTPRYLIKTRGQQVTLSCSPISGHRSVSWYQQTPGQGLQFLFEYFSETQRNKGNFPGRFSGRQFSNSRSEMNVSTLELGDSALYLCASSLGEDRVNNEQFFGPGTRLTVL.

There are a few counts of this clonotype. CDR3 protein: CASSRDSNTEAFF. DNA for the CDR3: TGTGCCAGCAGCCGGGACAGCAACACTGAAGCTTTCTTT. The gene calls are TRBV7-7 and TRBJ1-1, with 7 nucleotides matching TRBD1. The ends lost 5 bases at V and 2 bases at J; junction bases unmatched: 2. Germline V gene lookup returns CDR1 SSHAT and CDR2 FNYEAQ (reference sequence). This CDR3 spans 13 amino acids.